These 2 T cell receptor beta chains originate from one sample sequenced in a study of blood T cell repertoires in COVID-19. Profiled with immunoSEQ multiplex PCR; TCRdb holds only in-frame clones, not every one. The table has roughly 360,000 clones, roughly 80% seen once. The sample taken for sequencing was peripheral blood. The receptors shown here come from a human donor with acute or convalescent COVID-19. The donor label of this sample is uncertain.

The chain has TRBV19 and TRBJ1-5; TRBD1 matches at 9 bases. CDR3 length equals 16 residues. Per the germline V gene, CDR1 is LNHDA and CDR2 is SQIVND (reference sequence). V lost 5 bases and J lost 1; bases outside the gene matches: 6. Here the CDR3 DNA reads TGTGCCAGTAGTCCCAACAGGGGGCAGAGCAATCAGCCCCAGCATTTT. Translation gives CASSPNRGQSNQPQHF.

The rearrangement links TRBV19 to TRBJ1-2; 7 positions agree with TRBD1. Germline V CDR1 and CDR2: LNHDA, SQIVND (reference sequence). V lost 4 bases, J lost 7 bases, and 12 bases stayed unmatched. The CDR3 spans 15 residues. This CDR3 reads CASSTSRGRGAGYTF. The DNA for the CDR3 is TGTGCCAGTAGTACCTCGAGGGGGCGGGGTGCTGGCTACACCTTC.